This TCR beta chain appears in the sequencing data of a study of shared clonotypes between healthy human individuals. Looking at the study overall: Donors had three CD4 naive, three CD4 memory, two CD8 naive and one CD8 memory plate apiece.

The authors ran the assay at deep level. Evenly divided among several immunoSEQ plates was the genomic DNA of each subset. Per the study methods: Filtering was not the same, since immunoSEQ gave junction-only sequences without quality scores. The method was immunoSEQ multiplex PCR; TCRdb's version includes in-frame clones alone and lacks a portion of them. V, J and clone size reflect that table, while D and trimming were determined from the DNA. Of millions of clones in the sample, more than 85% were seen once. This CDR3 region has 19 residues. Germline-derived CDR1 and CDR2 are SGHRS and YFSETQ. V dropped 4 bases and J dropped 0; count of bases not matched to a gene: 11. Naive CD8 cells lacked CD45RO and underwent positive selection for CCR7, leaving out terminally differentiated effector memory CD45RA+ cells.

Sequenced input: naive CD8+ T cells from PBMCs. This clonotype was sampled from a man younger than 35 in good health. Some clones in this sample may be carry-over from other donors' samples. The chain is built from TRBV5-1 and TRBJ2-1; the match to TRBD2 covers 12 bases. The CDR3 DNA reads TGCGCCAGCAGCCCGCCACTAGCGGGAGGCCCTTACTCCTACAATGAGCAGTTCTTC. It is translated as CASSPPLAGGPYSYNEQFF. Complete variable domain (other parts from reference TRBV5-1 and TRBJ2-1): KAGVTQTPRYLIKTRGQQVTLSCSPISGHRSVSWYQQTPGQGLQFLFEYFSETQRNKGNFPGRFSGRQFSNSRSEMNVSTLELGDSALYLCASSPPLAGGPYSYNEQFFGPGTRLTVL.